Presented here are 13 T cell receptor beta chains from one specimen sequenced in a study of cytomegalovirus exposure and HLA in healthy donors. PCR used 60 Vbeta primers and 13 Jbeta primers. Measured with immunoSEQ multiplex PCR; TCRdb has only the in-frame clones, and not every one. Recorded for this sample: under 100,000 clones. Sequenced sample: PBMCs. Receptors were obtained from a man aged 25-45 years in good health and CMV-seronegative.

V and J are TRBV9 and TRBJ2-3; 10 bases line up with TRBD2. In germline, CDR1 is SGDLS, CDR2 YYNGEE. J lost 2 bases, V lost 3 bases, and 6 bases had no gene match. The length of the CDR3 is 16 residues. The CDR3 loop is CASSASGTSATDTQYF. For the CDR3, the DNA is TGTGCCAGCAGCGCATCCGGGACTAGCGCCACAGATACGCAGTATTTT.

The rearrangement links TRBV7-9 to TRBJ2-1; 7 bases map to TRBD2. The CDR3 is 17 residues long. The germline CDR1 and CDR2 sequences are SEHNR and FQNEAQ (reference sequence). After removal of 5 bases from V and 0 bases from J, the junction contained 10 bases not matched to a gene. Here the CDR3 DNA reads TGTGCCAGCAGCCCGGATGGCGGGAGCCTCTCCTACAATGAGCAGTTCTTC. This codes for CASSPDGGSLSYNEQFF.

The J gene is TRBJ2-5, the V gene TRBV9; a weak D match, TRBD1 (7 bases). Germline V gives CDR1 SGDLS, CDR2 YYNGEE. The CDR3 covers 14 residues. Trimming took 4 bases from V and 2 from J, leaving 12 bases between them. CDR3 protein: CASSPRDSQETQYF. In nucleotides, the CDR3 is TGTGCCAGCAGCCCGCGGGACAGTCAAGAGACCCAGTACTTC.

The chain combines TRBV27 with TRBJ1-1; TRBD1 is a possible D gene (6 bases). Trimming shortened V by 5 bases and J by 0 bases, and 13 bases separated the two germline ends. CDR1 MNHEY and CDR2 SMNVEV come from the germline V gene (reference sequence). This CDR3 has 15 amino acids. Here the CDR3 reads CASSAPDRMNTEAFF. The CDR3 DNA follows: TGTGCCAGCAGTGCACCAGACAGGATGAACACTGAAGCTTTCTTT.

The chain joins TRBV29-1 to TRBJ2-2, with 7 bases matching TRBD2. CDR3 length: 15 amino acids. The junction had 10 bases not matched to a gene; V was cut back by 7 bases and J by 2 bases. Germline CDR1 is SQVTM and CDR2 is ANQGSEA. The CDR3 bases are TGCAGCGCTCGAAAACTAGCGCGAAACACCGGGGAGCTGTTTTTT. It translates to CSARKLARNTGELFF.

The rearrangement links TRBV5-1 to TRBJ1-2, with D hard to call. CDR1 SGHRS and CDR2 YFSETQ come from the germline V gene. This CDR3 is built from 15 residues. V lost 3 bases and J lost 4, with 16 bases in between. The CDR3 DNA reads as TGCGCCAGCAGCTATGACCGGGATGGTCGCTATGGCTACACCTTC. Translated, it gives CASSYDRDGRYGYTF.

This chain joins TRBV7-9 and TRBJ1-2; D is unresolved. From germline, CDR1 is SEHNR and CDR2 FQNEAQ (reference sequence). The CDR3 sequence is 15 residues long. Trimming shortened V by 5 bases and J by 8 bases, and 21 bases separated the two germline ends. Here the CDR3 reads CASSPRSGPRGGYTF. CDR3 nucleotide sequence: TGTGCCAGCAGCCCACGGTCGGGTCCTCGAGGAGGCTACACCTTC. The full variable domain, in which reference TRBV7-9 and TRBJ1-2 provide the parts outside the CDR3, is DTGVSQNPRHKITKRGQNVTFRCDPISEHNRLYWYRQTLGQGPEFLTYFQNEAQLEKSRLLSDRFSAERPKGSFSTLEIQRTEQGDSAMYLCASSPRSGPRGGYTFGSGTRLTVV.

The chain uses TRBV6-5 and TRBJ2-7, with 8 bases matching TRBD1. J gave up 6 bases and V 6 bases, and 10 bases lay outside the gene matches. The CDR3 is 14 amino acids. Per germline, CDR1 MNHEY and CDR2 SVGAGI. The CDR3 nucleotides read TGTGCCAGCAGCCGTACAGGGGGTGGTTTCGAGCAGTACTTC. Translated: CASSRTGGGFEQYF.

The chain uses TRBV11-3 and TRBJ1-4; the match to TRBD1 covers 7 bases. The CDR3 has 16 residues. In germline, CDR1 is SGHNT, CDR2 YENEEA. Trimming removed 5 bases from V and 4 bases from J; junction bases left unmatched: 10. The CDR3: CASSIGQAVINEKLFF. In DNA, the CDR3 is TGTGCCAGCAGCATTGGACAGGCCGTAATTAATGAAAAACTGTTTTTT.

V usage is TRBV5-6 and J usage is TRBJ1-1; D gene unclear. Germline V gives CDR1 SGHDT, CDR2 YYEEEE. V was cut by 4 bases and J by 3 bases, with 19 bases left in between. The CDR3 loop spans 16 amino acids. The CDR3 nucleotides read TGTGCCAGCAGCCAGACTCTACAAGACTGGTACACTGAAGCTTTCTTT. It translates to CASSQTLQDWYTEAFF.

The chain combines TRBV27 with TRBJ2-7; 7 bases match TRBD1. Germline CDR1 is MNHEY and CDR2 is SMNVEV (reference sequence). V shed 5 bases, J shed 2 bases, and the junction held 15 bases outside the gene matches. CDR3 length equals 17 residues. CDR3 amino acids: CASSPLRDSAGTYEQYF. CDR3 nucleotides: TGTGCCAGCAGTCCCCTAAGGGACAGCGCCGGGACCTACGAGCAGTACTTC.

The rearrangement uses TRBV6-1 and TRBJ1-1; no clear D gene. The CDR3 consists of 13 residues. Trimming pared 11 bases from V and 4 bases from J, leaving 17 bases between. The germline gives CDR1 MNHNS, CDR2 SASEGT. The CDR3 protein is CAPPHPAGTEAFF. The CDR3 nucleotides read TGTGCCCCCCCCCACCCCGCCGGCACTGAAGCTTTCTTT.

The chain couples TRBV10-3 to TRBJ1-6; 7 bases agree with TRBD1. Trimming cost V 8 bases and J 10 bases; bases outside gene matches: 8. The CDR3 length is 13 residues. The germline V gene has CDR1 ENHRY and CDR2 SYGVKD. CDR3 DNA: TGTGCCATCCGACAGGGAAACTACTCACCCCTCCACTTT. Translation gives CAIRQGNYSPLHF.